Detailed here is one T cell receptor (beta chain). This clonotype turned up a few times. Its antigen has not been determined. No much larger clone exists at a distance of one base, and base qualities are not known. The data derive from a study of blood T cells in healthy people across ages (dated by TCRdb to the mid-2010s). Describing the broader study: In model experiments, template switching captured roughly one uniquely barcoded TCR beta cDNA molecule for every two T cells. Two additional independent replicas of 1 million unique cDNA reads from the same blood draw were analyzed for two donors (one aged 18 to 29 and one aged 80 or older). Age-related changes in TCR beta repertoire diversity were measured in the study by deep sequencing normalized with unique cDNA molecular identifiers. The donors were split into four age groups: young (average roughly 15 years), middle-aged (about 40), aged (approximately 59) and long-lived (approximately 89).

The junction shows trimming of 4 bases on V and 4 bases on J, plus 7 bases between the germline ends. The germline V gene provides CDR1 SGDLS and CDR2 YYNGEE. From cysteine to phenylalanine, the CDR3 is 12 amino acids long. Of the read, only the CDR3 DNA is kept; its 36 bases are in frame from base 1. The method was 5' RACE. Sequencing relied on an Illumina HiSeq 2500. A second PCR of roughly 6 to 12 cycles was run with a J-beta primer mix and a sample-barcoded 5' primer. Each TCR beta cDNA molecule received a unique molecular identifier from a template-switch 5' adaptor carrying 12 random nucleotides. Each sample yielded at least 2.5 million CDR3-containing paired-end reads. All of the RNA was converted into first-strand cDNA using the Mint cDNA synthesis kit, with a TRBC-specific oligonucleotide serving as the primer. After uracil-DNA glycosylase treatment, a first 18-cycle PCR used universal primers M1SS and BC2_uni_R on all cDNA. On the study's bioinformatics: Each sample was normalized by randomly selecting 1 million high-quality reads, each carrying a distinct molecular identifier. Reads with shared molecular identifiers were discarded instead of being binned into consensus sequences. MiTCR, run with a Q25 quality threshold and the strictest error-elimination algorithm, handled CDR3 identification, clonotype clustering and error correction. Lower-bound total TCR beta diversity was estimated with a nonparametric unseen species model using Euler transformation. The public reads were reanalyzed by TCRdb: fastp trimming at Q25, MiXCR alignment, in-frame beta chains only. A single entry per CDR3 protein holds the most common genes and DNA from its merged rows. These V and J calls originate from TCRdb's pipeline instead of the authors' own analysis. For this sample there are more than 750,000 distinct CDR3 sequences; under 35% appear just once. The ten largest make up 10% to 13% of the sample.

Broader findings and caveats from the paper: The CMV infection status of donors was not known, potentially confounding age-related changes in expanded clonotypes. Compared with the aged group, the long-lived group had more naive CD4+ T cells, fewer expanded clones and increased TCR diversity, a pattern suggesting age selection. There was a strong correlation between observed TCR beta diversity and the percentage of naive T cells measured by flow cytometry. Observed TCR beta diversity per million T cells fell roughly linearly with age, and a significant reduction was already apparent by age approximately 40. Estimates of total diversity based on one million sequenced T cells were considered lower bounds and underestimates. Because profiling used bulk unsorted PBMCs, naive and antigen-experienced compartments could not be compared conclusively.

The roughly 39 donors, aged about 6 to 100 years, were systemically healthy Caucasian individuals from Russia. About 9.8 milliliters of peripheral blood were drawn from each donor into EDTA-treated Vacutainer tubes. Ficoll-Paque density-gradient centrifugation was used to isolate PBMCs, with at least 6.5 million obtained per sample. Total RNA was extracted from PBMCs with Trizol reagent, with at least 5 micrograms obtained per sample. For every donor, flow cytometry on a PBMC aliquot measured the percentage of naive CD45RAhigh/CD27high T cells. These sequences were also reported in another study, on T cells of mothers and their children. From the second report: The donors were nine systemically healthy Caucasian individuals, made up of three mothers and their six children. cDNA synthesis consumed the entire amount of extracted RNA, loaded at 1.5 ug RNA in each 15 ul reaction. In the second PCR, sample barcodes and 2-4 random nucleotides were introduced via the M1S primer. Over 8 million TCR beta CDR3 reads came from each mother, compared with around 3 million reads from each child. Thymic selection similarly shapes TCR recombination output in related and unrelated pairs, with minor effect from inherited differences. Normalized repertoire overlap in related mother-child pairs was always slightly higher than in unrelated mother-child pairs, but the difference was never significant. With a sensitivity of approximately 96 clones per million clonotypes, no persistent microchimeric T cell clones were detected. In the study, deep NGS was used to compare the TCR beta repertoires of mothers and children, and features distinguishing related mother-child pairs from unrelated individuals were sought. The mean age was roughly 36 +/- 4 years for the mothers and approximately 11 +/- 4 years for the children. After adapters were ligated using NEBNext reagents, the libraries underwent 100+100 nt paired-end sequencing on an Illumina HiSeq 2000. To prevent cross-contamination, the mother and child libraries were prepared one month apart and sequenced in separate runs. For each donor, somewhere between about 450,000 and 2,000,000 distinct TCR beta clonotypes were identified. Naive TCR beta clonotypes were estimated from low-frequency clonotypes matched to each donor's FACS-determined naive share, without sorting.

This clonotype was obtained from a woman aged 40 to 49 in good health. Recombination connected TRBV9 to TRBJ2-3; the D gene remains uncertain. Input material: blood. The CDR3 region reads CASSSPADTQYF. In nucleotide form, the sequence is TGTGCCAGCAGCTCTCCAGCAGATACGCAGTATTTT.